One and the same sample provided the 20 T cell receptor beta chains below, sequenced in a study of CD8 T cells in Susac syndrome. RNA in amounts of roughly 0.5 to 1 ug was reverse transcribed with random hexamers. MiXCR, run by TCRdb on the immunoSEQ multiplex PCR reads, gives a single entry per CDR3 protein. The sample consists of approximately 100,000 distinct CDR3 sequences, roughly 94% of them appearing once. Sequenced input: CD8+ T cells from PBMCs. The source of these receptors is a human donor with Susac syndrome.

This rearrangement joins TRBV27 to TRBJ1-2; perhaps TRBD1 as D (5 bases). Trimming stripped 3 bases from V and 6 bases from J, with 8 bases between. The V gene's germline CDR1 is MNHEY and CDR2 SMNVEV (reference sequence). This CDR3 contains 12 residues. CDR3 loop: CASSFGGDGYTF. Written as DNA, the CDR3 is TGTGCCAGCAGTTTCGGGGGGGATGGCTACACCTTC.

The rearrangement links TRBV4-1 to TRBJ2-5; TRBD2 might be the D (5 bases). Trimming stripped 0 bases from V and 5 bases from J, with 16 bases between. The CDR3 consists of 16 residues. Germline CDR1 reads MGHRA; CDR2 reads YSYEKL. The CDR3, as DNA: TGCGCCAGCAGCCAAGATTGGGCTTGGCCGGGGGAGACCCAGTACTTC. It specifies CASSQDWAWPGETQYF.

This clonotype was found once. The rearrangement joins TRBV27 to TRBJ1-5; D unresolved. V was shortened by 6 bases and J by 0 bases, with 9 bases between the two germline ends. Per germline, CDR1 MNHEY and CDR2 SMNVEV (reference sequence). The CDR3 has 14 residues. The CDR3 bases are TGTGCCAGCAGGGGCGGCTATAGCAATCAGCCCCAGCATTTT. Translation gives CASRGGYSNQPQHF.

This clonotype is a singleton in its sample. CDR3 sequence: CASSLVALSPLHF. DNA for the CDR3: TGCGCCAGCAGCTTGGTCGCGCTCTCACCCCTCCACTTT. The V call is TRBV5-1, the J call TRBJ1-6; D is unclear. V was pared by 0 bases and J by 10 bases, with 8 bases between. Germline values: CDR1 SGHRS, CDR2 YFSETQ. The CDR3 has 13 amino acids.

The chain couples TRBV20-1 to TRBJ1-5, with no clear D. The germline V gene has CDR1 DFQATT and CDR2 SNEGSKA (reference sequence). V was clipped by 0 bases and J by 3 bases, with 15 bases between them. CDR3 length: 16 residues. This CDR3 reads CSARDGREWNNQPQHF. The CDR3 nucleotides read TGCAGTGCTAGAGATGGACGGGAATGGAACAATCAGCCCCAGCATTTT.

V and J are TRBV20-1 and TRBJ2-3; tentatively, D is TRBD2 (6 bases). CDR1 and CDR2 from the germline V gene are DFQATT and SNEGSKA (reference sequence). V lost 1 base and J lost 3, with 14 bases in between. This CDR3 has 15 residues. CDR3 sequence (DNA): TGCAGTGCTAGAGGGGTGGAGGGGCGGACAGATACGCAGTATTTT. It codes for CSARGVEGRTDTQYF.

The V gene is TRBV27, the J gene TRBJ2-1; 8 nucleotides line up with TRBD2. CDR1 is MNHEY, CDR2 SMNVEV, per germline (reference sequence). The V and J ends lost 2 bases and 4 bases, in that order; junction bases with no gene match: 4. The CDR3 extends over 15 amino acids. As DNA, the CDR3 is TGTGCCAGCAGTTTAGGTAGCGGGGCTTACAATGAGCAGTTCTTC. Amino acid sequence: CASSLGSGAYNEQFF.

The chain employs TRBV6-5 and TRBJ2-7; TRBD2 might be the D (7 bases). This CDR3 has 14 residues. V lost 8 bases to trimming and J lost 3 bases, with 17 bases between them. Germline CDR1 MNHEY, CDR2 SVGAGI. For the CDR3, the DNA is TGTGCCAGCCGGTCAAAGGGGGGGTACTACGAGCAGTACTTC. This gives the protein CASRSKGGYYEQYF.

The chain recombines TRBV6-1 with TRBJ2-3, with D possibly being TRBD1 (5 bases). The CDR3 is 16 amino acids. With 6 bases removed from V and 4 bases from J, the gap between germline ends came to 20 bases. The germline gives CDR1 MNHNS, CDR2 SASEGT. The CDR3 region is CASRTPSQDTADTQYF. CDR3 coding DNA: TGTGCCAGCAGGACACCCTCACAGGATACGGCAGATACGCAGTATTTT.

The chain employs TRBV2 and TRBJ2-1, with 7 positions matching TRBD1. Germline V gives CDR1 SNHLY, CDR2 FYNNEI. The V gene end was trimmed by 6 bases and the J gene end by 0 bases; junction bases not matched to a gene: 8. The CDR3 has 16 amino acids. The CDR3 DNA reads TGTGCCAGCAGCGACATTAACAGGGGCTCCTACAATGAGCAGTTCTTC. It specifies CASSDINRGSYNEQFF.

The V gene is TRBV12-3 or TRBV12-4, the J gene TRBJ2-3; D is unclear. Trimming removed 5 bases from V and 2 bases from J, with 5 bases in between. The CDR3 loop spans 12 amino acids. The CDR3 sequence: CASSLPTDTQYF. As DNA, the CDR3 is TGTGCCAGCAGTCTCCCCACAGATACGCAGTATTTT.

The rearrangement joins TRBV12-3 or TRBV12-4 to TRBJ2-5; D is perhaps TRBD2 (6 bases). The CDR3 is 14 amino acids. With 4 bases removed from V and 5 bases from J, the gap between germline ends came to 14 bases. The CDR3 is CASSSSSGRETQYF. In DNA form, the CDR3 reads TGTGCCAGCAGTTCCTCCAGCGGGCGGGAGACCCAGTACTTC.

This clonotype has only one observation. The chain has TRBV14 and TRBJ2-5, with D possibly matching TRBD2 (6 bases). This CDR3 has 15 residues. The V gene lost 2 bases and the J gene lost 5 bases, with 15 bases spanning the gap. In germline, CDR1 is SGHDN, CDR2 FVKESK. Here the CDR3 reads CASSQLKAEGETQYF. Here the CDR3 DNA reads TGTGCCAGCAGCCAATTGAAGGCGGAGGGGGAGACCCAGTACTTC.

The chain carries TRBV5-1 and TRBJ2-5; possible D gene TRBD2, 5 bases. The V end lost 0 bases, the J end lost 5 bases, and 17 bases lay between the germline ends. The CDR3 totals 16 residues. CDR1 is SGHRS and CDR2 is YFSETQ in the germline V gene. CDR3 region: CASSLAEGAEGETQYF. The DNA of the CDR3 is TGCGCCAGCAGCTTGGCCGAAGGAGCGGAAGGGGAGACCCAGTACTTC.

The rearrangement uses TRBV27 and TRBJ2-5; D call uncertain. Trimming shortened V by 4 bases and J by 2 bases, and 2 bases separated the two germline ends. The CDR3 is 11 amino acids. Germline CDR1 MNHEY, CDR2 SMNVEV (reference sequence). DNA of the CDR3: TGTGCCAGCAGTTGGCAAGAGACCCAGTACTTC. Amino acids: CASSWQETQYF.

This clonotype was counted a single time. V gene TRBV7-6 combines with J gene TRBJ2-5; a weak D match, TRBD1 (6 bases). Germline V gene data show CDR1 as SGHVS and CDR2 as FNYEAQ. This CDR3 region has 14 residues. Trimming cost V 6 bases and J 1 base, with 12 bases left between them. The CDR3 here is CASSPSDSQETQYF. The CDR3 bases are TGTGCCAGCAGTCCCTCGGACAGCCAAGAGACCCAGTACTTC.

The chain joins TRBV6-5 to TRBJ1-2; D is unresolved. The CDR3 is 13 residues long. V was trimmed by 11 bases and J by 0 bases, leaving 13 bases between them. The germline V gene has CDR1 MNHEY and CDR2 SVGAGI. The CDR3 DNA is TGTGCCCTAACCCGGCTTTCTAACTATGGCTACACCTTC. Amino acid sequence: CALTRLSNYGYTF.

The chain joins TRBV20-1 to TRBJ2-5; the match to TRBD2 covers 8 bases. Per germline, CDR1 DFQATT and CDR2 SNEGSKA (reference sequence). The V gene end was trimmed by 4 bases and the J gene end by 7 bases; junction bases not matched to a gene: 2. The CDR3 is made up of 11 amino acids. The CDR3 coding sequence is TGCAGTGCTAAGCTAGCGGGGACCCAGTACTTC. Translating it yields CSAKLAGTQYF.

J is TRBJ2-1 and V is TRBV7-2; D gene uncertain. The CDR3 is 13 amino acids. V was cut by 5 bases and J by 8 bases, with 13 bases left in between. In germline, CDR1 is SGHTA, CDR2 FQGNSA. The CDR3 DNA follows: TGTGCCAGCAGCGCCCTCAACTTCGATGAGCAGTTCTTC. Translated: CASSALNFDEQFF.

V is TRBV14 and J is TRBJ2-5; D remains ambiguous. Looked up from germline, CDR1 is SGHDN and CDR2 is FVKESK. This CDR3 comprises 13 residues. V was pared by 6 bases and J by 5 bases, with 13 bases between. The CDR3 DNA reads as TGTGCCAGCAGTGATATAGATAGGGAGACCCAGTACTTC. Translation: CASSDIDRETQYF.